These 18 T cell receptor beta chains share one sample of origin, sequenced in a study of cytomegalovirus exposure and HLA in healthy donors. Generated by immunoSEQ multiplex PCR, the TCRdb table keeps only in-frame clones and is missing some. The sample shows tens of thousands of clones, around 92% of them seen only once. Specimen: PBMCs. Receptors originate from a young woman in good health and CMV-seronegative.

This clone occurred once. CDR3 amino acids: CASSGTGSVTGELFF. The CDR3 DNA follows: TGTGCCAGTAGTGGGACAGGGAGTGTCACCGGGGAGCTGTTTTTT. The chain couples TRBV19 to TRBJ2-2; 9 bases map to TRBD1. The length of the CDR3 is 15 residues. Germline V gene data show CDR1 as LNHDA and CDR2 as SQIVND (reference sequence). V lost 5 bases and J lost 4; bases outside the gene matches: 5. Together with reference TRBV19 and TRBJ2-2, the CDR3 gives the full variable domain: DGGITQSPKYLFRKEGQNVTLSCEQNLNHDAMYWYRQDPGQGLRLIYYSQIVNDFQKGDIAEGYSVSREKKESFPLTVTSAQKNPTAFYLCASSGTGSVTGELFFGEGSRLTVL.

The chain couples TRBV27 to TRBJ2-7, with D possibly being TRBD2 (6 bases). The germline gives CDR1 MNHEY, CDR2 SMNVEV (reference sequence). V was trimmed by 8 bases and J by 2 bases, leaving 13 bases between them. This CDR3 comprises 13 residues. CDR3 loop: CASSNGGPYEQYF. The CDR3 coding sequence is TGTGCCAGCTCAAACGGGGGACCCTACGAGCAGTACTTC.

The table lists this clone with a few counts. CDR3 amino acids: CASSLNGSRGGNEQFF. DNA of the CDR3: TGTGCCAGCAGCTTAAATGGTTCGCGGGGGGGCAATGAGCAGTTCTTC. V and J are TRBV7-8 and TRBJ2-1, with 9 bases identical to TRBD2. From germline, CDR1 is SGHVS and CDR2 FQNEAQ. Trimming took 2 bases from V and 6 from J; bases not matched to a gene: 8. The CDR3 is made up of 16 amino acids.

This chain connects TRBV10-3 to TRBJ2-3, with TRBD2 matching 12 bases. The CDR3 contains 17 residues. Germline V gives CDR1 ENHRY, CDR2 SYGVKD. Trimming at V came to 7 bases and at J to 1 base, leaving 9 bases not matched to a gene. The chain's CDR3 is CAIMAASGGARTDTQYF. CDR3 DNA: TGTGCCATCATGGCGGCTAGCGGGGGGGCCCGCACAGATACGCAGTATTTT.

This chain connects TRBV11-2 to TRBJ1-1; TRBD1 matches at 11 bases. This CDR3 is 17 amino acids long. The V gene's germline CDR1 is SGHAT and CDR2 FQNNGV. V lost 0 bases, J lost 5 bases, and 8 bases stayed unmatched. This CDR3 reads CASSLDAPGQGGTEAFF. In DNA, the CDR3 is TGTGCCAGCAGCTTAGACGCTCCGGGACAGGGGGGTACTGAAGCTTTCTTT.

V gene TRBV5-1 combines with J gene TRBJ2-1, with 8 bases fitting TRBD1. The V gene's germline CDR1 is SGHRS and CDR2 YFSETQ. Trimming took 5 bases from V and 5 from J; bases not matched to a gene: 3. This CDR3 has 13 residues. CDR3 nucleotide sequence: TGCGCCAGCAGGACAGGGGACAACAATGAGCAGTTCTTC. This sequence encodes CASRTGDNNEQFF. Full variable domain (missing parts from reference TRBV5-1 and TRBJ2-1): KAGVTQTPRYLIKTRGQQVTLSCSPISGHRSVSWYQQTPGQGLQFLFEYFSETQRNKGNFPGRFSGRQFSNSRSEMNVSTLELGDSALYLCASRTGDNNEQFFGPGTRLTVL.

This clone was seen only once. J is TRBJ2-3 and V is TRBV5-1; tentatively, D is TRBD2 (5 bases). The CDR3 consists of 14 residues. The V end was cut by 3 bases, the J end by 2 bases, with 10 bases between. Germline loops: CDR1 SGHRS, CDR2 YFSETQ. This CDR3 reads CASSSTTATDTQYF. The CDR3 DNA sequence: TGCGCCAGCAGCTCGACTACCGCCACAGATACGCAGTATTTT.

The chain is built from TRBV30 and TRBJ1-3; possibly TRBD1 for D (5 bases). V lost 0 bases, J lost 0 bases, and 12 bases lay in between. Per germline, CDR1 GTSNPN and CDR2 SVGIG (reference sequence). CDR3 length: 16 residues. CDR3 in DNA: TGTGCCTGGAGTGTACATGGGGGACTCTCTGGAAACACCATATATTTT. It is translated as CAWSVHGGLSGNTIYF.

V gene TRBV28 combines with J gene TRBJ1-1; D is unresolved. CDR1 and CDR2 (germline): MDHEN, SYDVKM. The CDR3 is 13 amino acids. With 3 bases removed from V and 0 bases from J, the gap between germline ends came to 5 bases. Written as DNA, the CDR3 is TGTGCCAGCAGTTTTACAGTGAACACTGAAGCTTTCTTT. Protein: CASSFTVNTEAFF.

This clone appeared once. The chain carries TRBV19 and TRBJ2-1, with D unclear. V shed 2 bases and J shed 12 bases, with 23 bases lying between them. The CDR3 spans 16 residues. CDR1 LNHDA and CDR2 SQIVND come from the germline V gene (reference sequence). The CDR3 loop reads CASSIQAPPRAASQFF. The CDR3 coding sequence is TGTGCCAGTAGTATACAAGCCCCTCCTCGTGCGGCGTCGCAGTTCTTC.

The J gene is TRBJ2-5, the V gene TRBV30; TRBD1 matches at 9 bases. Per the germline V gene, CDR1 is GTSNPN and CDR2 is SVGIG (reference sequence). Trimming at V came to 5 bases and at J to 3 bases, leaving 1 base not matched to a gene. There are 12 residues in the CDR3. CDR3 bases: TGTGCCTGGGACAGGGGGGAAGAGACCCAGTACTTC. Residues: CAWDRGEETQYF.

The CDR3 here is CSVRTSGHTDTQYF. The CDR3 DNA is TGCAGCGTCCGCACTAGCGGACACACAGATACGCAGTATTTT. The genes are TRBV29-1 and TRBJ2-3; 8 bases are shared with TRBD2. V lost 6 bases and J lost 2; bases outside the gene matches: 7. The CDR3 has 14 residues. In germline, CDR1 is SQVTM, CDR2 ANQGSEA.

The chain couples TRBV7-8 to TRBJ2-5, with D perhaps TRBD1 (7 bases). The V gene's germline CDR1 is SGHVS and CDR2 FQNEAQ. Trimming stripped 4 bases from V and 7 bases from J, with 19 bases between. This CDR3 contains 15 residues. The CDR3 coding sequence is TGTGCCAGCAGCTCCGCGGTAGCGGCAGGGGGGACCCAGTACTTC. Its translation: CASSSAVAAGGTQYF.

The J gene is TRBJ2-5, the V gene TRBV15, with TRBD2 as a possible D gene (6 bases). The CDR3 spans 17 residues. Per germline, CDR1 LNHNV and CDR2 YYDKDF (reference sequence). V lost 1 base and J 4 bases, leaving 19 bases between the germline ends. CDR3 loop: CATSRVGLASSRETQYF. The CDR3 region has the DNA TGTGCCACCAGCAGAGTCGGGCTAGCGTCTTCCCGAGAGACCCAGTACTTC.

The rearrangement joins TRBV6-6 to TRBJ2-1; D is perhaps TRBD1 (5 bases). Germline CDR1 MNHNY, CDR2 SVGAGI (reference sequence). The CDR3 has 16 residues. With 2 bases removed from V and 4 bases from J, the gap between germline ends came to 15 bases. The CDR3 nucleotides are TGTGCCAGCAGTTACAGGTGGCAGGGTCAGTACAATGAGCAGTTCTTC. Protein product: CASSYRWQGQYNEQFF.

This clone was counted once. The rearrangement links TRBV30 to TRBJ2-7, with TRBD1 as a possible D gene (6 bases). Trimming removed 2 bases from V and 3 bases from J, with 11 bases in between. The CDR3 is 13 amino acids. The germline CDR1 and CDR2 sequences are GTSNPN and SVGIG (reference sequence). The CDR3 coding sequence is TGTGCCTGGAGTTGGACAGTCAACTACGAGCAGTACTTC. Translating it yields CAWSWTVNYEQYF.

This chain connects TRBV15 to TRBJ1-1, with unresolved D. Germline-derived CDR1 and CDR2 are LNHNV and YYDKDF (reference sequence). Trimming shortened V by 1 base and J by 4 bases, and 13 bases separated the two germline ends. The CDR3 sequence is 15 residues long. The CDR3 bases are TGTGCCACCAGCAGAGTAGCGGGTCTGGTCACTGAAGCTTTCTTT. Its translation: CATSRVAGLVTEAFF.

The V gene is TRBV9, the J gene TRBJ2-5; 9 nucleotides line up with TRBD1. J lost 1 base, V lost 0 bases, and 16 bases had no gene match. CDR1 is SGDLS and CDR2 is YYNGEE in the germline V gene. CDR3 size: 20 residues. The CDR3 DNA reads TGTGCCAGCAGCGTAGCCGGGACAGGGAAGAGAGGGGCCCTCCAAGAGACCCAGTACTTC. Translation: CASSVAGTGKRGALQETQYF.